The clone carrying this T cell receptor beta chain occurred a few times. The method was immunoSEQ multiplex PCR; TCRdb's version includes in-frame clones alone and lacks a portion of them. Seen here are about 92,000 clones, 60% to 85% observed once, and the top ten hold nearly 9%. The source of the sample is a study of blood T cell repertoires in COVID-19. The V gene lost 0 bases and the J gene lost 0 bases, with 9 bases spanning the gap. This CDR3 has 16 residues. Germline CDR1 reads LGHDT; CDR2 reads YNNKEL (reference sequence). The chain carries TRBV3-1 (or the pseudogene TRBV3-2) and TRBJ2-1, with D unclear. The TCR sequence derives from a man between 45 and 60 years old who had recovered from COVID-19. The sample comprised peripheral blood. The CDR3, as DNA: TGTGCCAGCAGCCAAGATCGAACCGGCTCCTACAATGAGCAGTTCTTC. Translating it yields CASSQDRTGSYNEQFF.